This TCR beta chain stems from a study of blood T cell repertoires in COVID-19. As for the study in general: Donors in the United States, Italy and Spain gave samples during acute or convalescent COVID-19. The analysed material was cDNA or gDNA that came from T cells, B-cell-depleted T cells, or PBMCs.

Germline V lookup: CDR1 SGHRS, CDR2 YFSETQ. The J segment lost 4 bases and the V segment lost 5 bases, leaving 6 bases of the junction unmatched. This CDR3 comprises 14 residues. Participant reports of clinical history set cohort assignment. Profiled with immunoSEQ multiplex PCR; TCRdb holds only in-frame clones, not every one. The data contain roughly 200,000 clones, approximately 90% of them singletons. This TCR derives from a woman in her forties with acute COVID-19. This chain connects TRBV5-1 to TRBJ1-5, with 7 positions matching TRBD1. The sample consisted of PBMCs or T cells enriched from blood (not recorded which). CDR3 sequence: CASSLGTDNQPQHF. In DNA, the CDR3 is TGCGCCAGCAGTTTAGGGACAGATAATCAGCCCCAGCATTTT. Variable domain in full (rest from reference TRBV5-1 and TRBJ1-5): KAGVTQTPRYLIKTRGQQVTLSCSPISGHRSVSWYQQTPGQGLQFLFEYFSETQRNKGNFPGRFSGRQFSNSRSEMNVSTLELGDSALYLCASSLGTDNQPQHFGDGTRLSIL.